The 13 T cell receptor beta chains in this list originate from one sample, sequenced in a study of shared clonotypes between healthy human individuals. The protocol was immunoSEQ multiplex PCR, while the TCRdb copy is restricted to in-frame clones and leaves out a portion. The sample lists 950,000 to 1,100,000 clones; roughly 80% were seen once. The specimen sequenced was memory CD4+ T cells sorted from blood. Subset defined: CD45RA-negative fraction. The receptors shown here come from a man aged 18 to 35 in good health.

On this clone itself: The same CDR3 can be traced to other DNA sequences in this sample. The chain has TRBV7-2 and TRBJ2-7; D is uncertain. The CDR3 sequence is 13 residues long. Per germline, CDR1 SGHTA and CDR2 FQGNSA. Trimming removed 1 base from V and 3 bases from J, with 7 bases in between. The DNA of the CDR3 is TGTGCCAGCAGCTTAGGCGTAAGCTACGAGCAGTACTTC. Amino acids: CASSLGVSYEQYF. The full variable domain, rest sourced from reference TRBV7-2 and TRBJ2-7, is GAGVSQSPSNKVTEKGKDVELRCDPISGHTALYWYRQSLGQGLEFLIYFQGNSAPDKSGLPSDRFSAERTGGSVSTLTIQRTQQEDSAVYLCASSLGVSYEQYFGPGTRLTVT.

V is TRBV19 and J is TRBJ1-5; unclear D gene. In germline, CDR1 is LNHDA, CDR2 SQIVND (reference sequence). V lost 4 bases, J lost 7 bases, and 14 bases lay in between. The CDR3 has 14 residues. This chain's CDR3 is CASSNGQDRQPQHF. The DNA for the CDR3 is TGTGCCAGTAGTAATGGGCAGGATCGCCAGCCCCAGCATTTT.

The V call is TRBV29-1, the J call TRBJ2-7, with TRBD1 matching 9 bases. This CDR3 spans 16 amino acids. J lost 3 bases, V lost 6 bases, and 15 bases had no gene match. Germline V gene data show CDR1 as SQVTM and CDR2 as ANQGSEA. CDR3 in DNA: TGCAGCGTCCCAAAGGATGGTGGGACAGGGAACTACGAGCAGTACTTC. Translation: CSVPKDGGTGNYEQYF.

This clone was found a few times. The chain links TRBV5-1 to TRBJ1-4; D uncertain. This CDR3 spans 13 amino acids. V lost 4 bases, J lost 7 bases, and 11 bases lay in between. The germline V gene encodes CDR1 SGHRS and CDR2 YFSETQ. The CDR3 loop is CASSLGRGEKLFF. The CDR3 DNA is TGCGCCAGCAGCCTCGGACGGGGTGAAAAACTGTTTTTT. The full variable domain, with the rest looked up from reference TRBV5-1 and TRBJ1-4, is KAGVTQTPRYLIKTRGQQVTLSCSPISGHRSVSWYQQTPGQGLQFLFEYFSETQRNKGNFPGRFSGRQFSNSRSEMNVSTLELGDSALYLCASSLGRGEKLFFGSGTQLSVL.

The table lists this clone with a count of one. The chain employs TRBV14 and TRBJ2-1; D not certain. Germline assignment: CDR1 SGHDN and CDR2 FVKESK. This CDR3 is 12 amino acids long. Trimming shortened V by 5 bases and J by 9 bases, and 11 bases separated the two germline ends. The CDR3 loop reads CASSLRPGEQFF. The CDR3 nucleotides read TGTGCCAGCAGCTTAAGGCCGGGTGAGCAGTTCTTC.

CDR3 nucleotides: TGTGCCAGCAGCAATCGGGACAGTGCCTACGAGCAGTACTTC. It specifies CASSNRDSAYEQYF. This sequence joins TRBV9 and TRBJ2-7; 7 bases agree with TRBD1. The ends lost 4 bases at V and 2 bases at J; junction bases unmatched: 6. The CDR3 is made up of 14 amino acids. CDR1 and CDR2 (germline): SGDLS, YYNGEE.

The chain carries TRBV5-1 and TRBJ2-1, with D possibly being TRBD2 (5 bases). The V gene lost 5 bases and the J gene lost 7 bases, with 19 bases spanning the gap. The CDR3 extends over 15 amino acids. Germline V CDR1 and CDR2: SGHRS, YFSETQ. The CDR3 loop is CASSLSPGTQNEQFF. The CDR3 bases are TGCGCCAGCAGTTTATCGCCGGGAACCCAGAATGAGCAGTTCTTC.

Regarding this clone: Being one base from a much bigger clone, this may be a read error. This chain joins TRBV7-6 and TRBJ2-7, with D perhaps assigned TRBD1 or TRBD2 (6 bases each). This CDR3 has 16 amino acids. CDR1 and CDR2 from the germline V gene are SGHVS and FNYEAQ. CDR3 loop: CASSLDAGGSTYGQYF. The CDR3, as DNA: TGTGCCAGCAGCTTAGATGCCGGGGGCTCAACCTACGGGCAGTACTTC.

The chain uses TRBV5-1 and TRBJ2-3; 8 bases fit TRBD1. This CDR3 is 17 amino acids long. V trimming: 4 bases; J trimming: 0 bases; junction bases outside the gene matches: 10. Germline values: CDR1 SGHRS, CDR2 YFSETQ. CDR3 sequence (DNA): TGCGCCAGCAGCGGAAGAAGACAGGGGATAAGCACAGATACGCAGTATTTT. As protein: CASSGRRQGISTDTQYF.

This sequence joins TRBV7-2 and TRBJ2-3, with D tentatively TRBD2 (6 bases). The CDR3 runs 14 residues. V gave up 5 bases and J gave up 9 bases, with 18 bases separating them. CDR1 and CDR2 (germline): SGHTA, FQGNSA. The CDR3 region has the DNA TGTGCCAGCAGCCCTTCGGGGGTGATTAAGACGCAGTATTTT. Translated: CASSPSGVIKTQYF.

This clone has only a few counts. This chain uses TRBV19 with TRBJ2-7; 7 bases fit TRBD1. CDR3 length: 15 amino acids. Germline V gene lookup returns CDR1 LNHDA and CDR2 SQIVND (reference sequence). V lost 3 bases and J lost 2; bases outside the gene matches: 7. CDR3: CASSMLGDRTYEQYF. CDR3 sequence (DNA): TGTGCCAGTAGTATGCTCGGGGACAGAACCTACGAGCAGTACTTC.

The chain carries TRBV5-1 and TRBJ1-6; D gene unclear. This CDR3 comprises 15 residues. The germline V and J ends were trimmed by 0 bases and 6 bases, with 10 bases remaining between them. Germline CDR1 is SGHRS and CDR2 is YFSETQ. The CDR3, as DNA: TGCGCCAGCAGCTTGGCCGCACCGATTAATTCACCCCTCCACTTT. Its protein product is CASSLAAPINSPLHF.

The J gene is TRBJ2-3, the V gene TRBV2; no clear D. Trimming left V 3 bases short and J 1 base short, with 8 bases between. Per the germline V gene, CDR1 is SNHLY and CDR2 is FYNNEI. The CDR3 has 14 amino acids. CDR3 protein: CASSDDLGTDTQYF. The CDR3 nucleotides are TGTGCCAGCAGTGACGACTTGGGCACAGATACGCAGTATTTT.